The present T cell receptor beta chain was sequenced within a study of tumor and adjacent non-tumor tissue in lung cancer. With regard to this clonotype: What it recognizes is unknown.

The CDR3 spans 15 residues. V was pared by 10 bases and J by 12 bases, with 28 bases between. No cell sorting was done before RNA was extracted from the tissue. The normal lung tissue was taken more than 3 cm from the tumor edge. Study conclusions and caveats: Patients with more diverse tumor TCRs had worse survival.

Three rounds of nested PCR, following a modified ARM-PCR protocol, produced the TCRbeta library. TCRdb used MiXCR to reprocess the multiplex PCR reads, holding one entry per CDR3 protein. This sample has 75,000 to 95,000 distinct CDR3 sequences, with roughly 77% found just once. The clonotype was recovered from a woman between 50 and 59 years old with non-small cell lung cancer. The chain uses TRBV12-3 or TRBV12-4 and TRBJ2-1; perhaps D is TRBD1 or TRBD2 (5 bases each). Specimen: distant non-tumor lung tissue. As DNA, the CDR3 is TGTGCCAACAGCTCCCCGGGACGGGGATCTAATAGGCAGTTCTTC. Translation: CANSSPGRGSNRQFF.